What follows describes a single T cell receptor beta chain. The authors ran a second PCR of roughly 6 to 12 cycles using a sample-barcoded 5' primer and a J-beta primer mix. Each CDR3 protein gets one entry after TCRdb re-called the 5' RACE reads with MiXCR. This sample has around 1.5 million distinct CDR3 sequences, with approximately 59% found just once. This sample was included in a study of blood T cells in healthy people across ages. The germline V gene has CDR1 ENHRY and CDR2 SYGVKD. CDR3 length: 16 amino acids. Between the trimmed V and J ends, which lost 6 bases and 0 bases, there was a span of 14 bases.

What was sequenced was blood. This clonotype was sampled from a man between 18 and 35 years old in good health. J is TRBJ2-2 and V is TRBV10-3, with D hard to call. For the CDR3, the DNA is TGTGCCATCAGAGATACTGGGCTCTCGAACACCGGGGAGCTGTTTTTT. Its protein is CAIRDTGLSNTGELFF.